These 14 T cell receptor beta chains share one sample of origin, sequenced in a study of human T cells and chemical hapten exposure. Indicated time point: patch test 1, 2 weeks after DPC sensitization. Treatment of the sample: therapeutic diphenylcyclopropenone sensitization with weekly scalp DPC. One entry per CDR3 protein results from TCRdb running MiXCR on the RACE reads. The sample has just under 350,000 distinct CDR3 sequences, under 9% seen once. The starting material was whole blood, obtained in connection with sensitization to the hapten diphenylcyclopropenone (DPC). The origin of the receptors is a woman younger than 35 with alopecia areata. Some clones in this sample may be carry-over from other donors' samples.

This clonotype was observed a few times. The CDR3 bases are TGCAGTGCTAGACAAACCACTGAAGCTTTCTTT. It translates to CSARQTTEAFF. This chain links TRBV20-1 with TRBJ1-1, with D hard to call. Germline V CDR1 and CDR2: DFQATT, SNEGSKA (reference sequence). This CDR3 has 11 amino acids. V lost 2 bases to trimming and J lost 4 bases, with 5 bases between them.

This clonotype was recorded a few times. The chain employs TRBV18 and TRBJ2-7; D may be TRBD2 (6 bases). Germline V gene lookup returns CDR1 KGHSH and CDR2 LQKENI. Trimming pared 1 base from V and 3 bases from J, leaving 13 bases between. The CDR3 has 15 residues. For the CDR3, the DNA is TGTGCCAGCTCACCACGGGAAGGGGAGGTCTACGAGCAGTACTTC. Its protein is CASSPREGEVYEQYF.

This rearrangement joins TRBV12-3 or TRBV12-4 to TRBJ1-6; D is possibly TRBD1 (6 bases). Trimming removed 6 bases at V and 9 bases at J, with 15 bases between. CDR3 length equals 14 residues. CDR3 loop: CASSHTGFGSPLHF. The CDR3 nucleotides are TGTGCCAGCAGCCATACAGGGTTTGGTTCACCCCTCCACTTT.

This clonotype has a count of ten or more. This rearrangement joins TRBV25-1 to TRBJ2-7, with a possible D match to TRBD2 (7 bases). Germline CDR1 reads MGHDK; CDR2 reads SYGVNS. Trimming left V 2 bases short and J 2 bases short, with 10 bases between. CDR3 size: 14 residues. Written as DNA, the CDR3 is TGTGCCAGCAGTGAACAGGGGAGGGCCTACGAGCAGTACTTC. Encoded protein: CASSEQGRAYEQYF.

The V and J genes are TRBV12-3 or TRBV12-4 and TRBJ1-5; maybe TRBD1 (5 bases). This CDR3 has 15 residues. V was trimmed by 6 bases and J by 3 bases, leaving 15 bases between them. The CDR3 protein is CASSLDSLPNQPQHF. CDR3 sequence (DNA): TGTGCCAGCAGCCTCGACAGTCTCCCCAATCAGCCCCAGCATTTT.

The rearrangement uses TRBV7-9 and TRBJ1-3, with no clear D. The CDR3 totals 12 residues. Germline CDR1 SEHNR, CDR2 FQNEAQ (reference sequence). Trimming stripped 9 bases from V and 1 base from J, with 7 bases between. The CDR3 loop reads CASPPSGNTIYF. DNA for the CDR3: TGTGCCAGTCCCCCATCTGGAAACACCATATATTTT.

The V and J genes are TRBV7-2 and TRBJ2-3, with 8 bases fitting TRBD2. The trim removed 2 bases at V and 0 bases at J, leaving 4 bases unmatched. Germline values: CDR1 SGHTA, CDR2 FQGNSA. This CDR3 comprises 16 residues. CDR3 residues: CASSLKVAGSTDTQYF. DNA of the CDR3: TGTGCCAGCAGCTTAAAAGTAGCGGGGAGCACAGATACGCAGTATTTT.

This clonotype was found a few times. The J gene is TRBJ2-7, the V gene TRBV14; a weak D match, TRBD1 (5 bases). The CDR3 totals 15 residues. CDR1 is SGHDN, CDR2 FVKESK, per germline. The V gene lost 1 base and the J gene lost 3 bases, with 13 bases spanning the gap. In DNA form, the CDR3 reads TGTGCCAGCAGCCAAGGGGGCAGTTCCCTCTACGAGCAGTACTTC. It specifies CASSQGGSSLYEQYF. The full variable domain, its missing parts supplied by reference TRBV14 and TRBJ2-7, is EAGVTQFPSHSVIEKGQTVTLRCDPISGHDNLYWYRRVMGKEIKFLLHFVKESKQDESGMPNNRFLAERTGGTYSTLKVQPAELEDSGVYFCASSQGGSSLYEQYFGPGTRLTVT.

The V gene is TRBV20-1, the J gene TRBJ1-4; 8 nucleotides agree with TRBD1. Germline assignment: CDR1 DFQATT and CDR2 SNEGSKA (reference sequence). V shed 5 bases, J shed 8 bases, and the junction held 10 bases outside the gene matches. The CDR3 sequence is 14 residues long. The CDR3 here is CSAAQGQEKEKLFF. CDR3 nucleotide sequence: TGCAGTGCTGCCCAGGGACAGGAGAAGGAAAAACTGTTTTTT.

This chain links TRBV3-1 with TRBJ1-2; 8 nucleotides agree with TRBD1. Unmatched junction bases numbered 4, after V lost 5 bases and J lost 2 bases. Germline V gene sequence: CDR1 LGHDT, CDR2 YNNKEL (reference sequence). This CDR3 spans 14 amino acids. CDR3 loop: CASSMGQVNYGYTF. CDR3 nucleotides: TGTGCCAGCAGCATGGGACAGGTGAACTATGGCTACACCTTC.

This clonotype came up a few times. This chain joins TRBV5-6 and TRBJ2-3; D is unclear. V was shortened by 4 bases and J by 4 bases, with 16 bases between the two germline ends. CDR1 is SGHDT and CDR2 is YYEEEE in the germline V gene. This CDR3 contains 15 residues. The CDR3, as DNA: TGTGCCAGCAGCCGCTTCCCCCGGAACCCAGATACGCAGTATTTT. Residues: CASSRFPRNPDTQYF.

This clonotype was counted ten times or more. The V call is TRBV29-1, the J call TRBJ2-1; D is ambiguous. The CDR3 consists of 12 residues. CDR1 is SQVTM and CDR2 is ANQGSEA in the germline V gene. The V end lost 4 bases, the J end lost 6 bases, and 10 bases lay between the germline ends. The CDR3 reads CSVGDPSNEQFF. The DNA of the CDR3 is TGCAGCGTTGGAGACCCCTCCAATGAGCAGTTCTTC.

This clonotype has ten or more counts. The CDR3 DNA is TGTGCCAGCAGCCAAGATACGGGACTAGCGGGGGGTTACAATGAGCAGTTCTTC. This translates into CASSQDTGLAGGYNEQFF. The chain links TRBV3-1 to TRBJ2-1; 15 bases agree with TRBD2. The CDR3 sequence is 18 residues long. Germline CDR1 is LGHDT and CDR2 is YNNKEL (reference sequence). Germline trimming cut 0 bases from V and 4 bases from J; bases unmatched to any gene: 4.

This clonotype was detected many times. The chain carries TRBV20-1 and TRBJ2-7; 8 positions match TRBD2. Germline-derived CDR1 and CDR2 are DFQATT and SNEGSKA (reference sequence). The CDR3 totals 17 residues. The V gene end was trimmed by 5 bases and the J gene end by 6 bases; junction bases not matched to a gene: 21. The CDR3 sequence: CSAPPAGGPHGGAEQYF. The CDR3 nucleotides read TGCAGTGCTCCCCCCGCGGGGGGCCCGCATGGTGGAGCCGAGCAGTACTTC.